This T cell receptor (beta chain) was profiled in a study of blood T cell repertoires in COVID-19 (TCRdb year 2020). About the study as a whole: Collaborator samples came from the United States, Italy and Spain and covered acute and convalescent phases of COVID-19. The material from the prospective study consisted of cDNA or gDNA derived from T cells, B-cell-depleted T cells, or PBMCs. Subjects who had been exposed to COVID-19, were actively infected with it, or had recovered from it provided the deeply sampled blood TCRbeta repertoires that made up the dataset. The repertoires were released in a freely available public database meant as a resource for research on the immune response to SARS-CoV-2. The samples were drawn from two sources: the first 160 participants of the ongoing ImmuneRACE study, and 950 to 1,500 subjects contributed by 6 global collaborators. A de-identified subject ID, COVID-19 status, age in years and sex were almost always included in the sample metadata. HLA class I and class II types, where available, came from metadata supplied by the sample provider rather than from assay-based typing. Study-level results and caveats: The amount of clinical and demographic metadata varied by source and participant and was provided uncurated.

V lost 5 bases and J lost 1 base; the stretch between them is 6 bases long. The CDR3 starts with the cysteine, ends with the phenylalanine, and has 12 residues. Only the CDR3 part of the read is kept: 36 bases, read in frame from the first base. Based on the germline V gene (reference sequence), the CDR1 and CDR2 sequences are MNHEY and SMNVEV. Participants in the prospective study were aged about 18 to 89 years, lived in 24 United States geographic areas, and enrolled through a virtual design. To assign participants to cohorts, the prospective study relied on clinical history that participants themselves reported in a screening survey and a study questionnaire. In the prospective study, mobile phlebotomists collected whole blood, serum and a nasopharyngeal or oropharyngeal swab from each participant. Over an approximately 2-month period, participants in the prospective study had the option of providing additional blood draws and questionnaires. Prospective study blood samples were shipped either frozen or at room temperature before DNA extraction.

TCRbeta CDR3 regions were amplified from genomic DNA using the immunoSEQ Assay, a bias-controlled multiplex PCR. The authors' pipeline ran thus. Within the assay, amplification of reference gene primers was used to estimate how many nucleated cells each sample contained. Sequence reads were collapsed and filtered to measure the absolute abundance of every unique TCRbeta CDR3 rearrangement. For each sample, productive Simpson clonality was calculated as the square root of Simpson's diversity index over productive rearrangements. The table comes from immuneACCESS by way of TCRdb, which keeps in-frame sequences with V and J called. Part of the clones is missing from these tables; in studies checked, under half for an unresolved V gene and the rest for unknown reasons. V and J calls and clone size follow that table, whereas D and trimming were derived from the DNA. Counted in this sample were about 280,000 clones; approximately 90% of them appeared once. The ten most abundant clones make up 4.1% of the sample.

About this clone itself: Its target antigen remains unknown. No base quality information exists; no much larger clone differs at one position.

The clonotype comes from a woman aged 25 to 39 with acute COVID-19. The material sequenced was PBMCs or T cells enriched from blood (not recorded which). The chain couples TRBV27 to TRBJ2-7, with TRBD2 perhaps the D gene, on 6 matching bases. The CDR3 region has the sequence CASSGGSYEQYF. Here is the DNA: TGTGCCAGCAGTGGGGGGTCCTACGAGCAGTACTTC.